This is a list of T cell receptor beta chains from one sample in a study of blood T cell repertoires in COVID-19. Clones were read by immunoSEQ multiplex PCR, and TCRdb kept only the in-frame ones, dropping some. The table lists roughly 150,000 clones, around 89% of them singletons. The sequencing sample was made of peripheral blood. The source is a woman older than 75 with acute or convalescent COVID-19. Each CDR3 is given with its conserved first and last residue. The D gene is left open where the match is weak. The size of a clone is reported for some rows only, either as once, few or many, or as a class for expanded clones.

j_gene	v_gene	abundance	d_gene	CDR3aa	CDR3nt
TRBJ1-2	TRBV6-5	-	TRBD1	CASSYLQGAAGFGYTF	TGTGCCAGCAGTTACTTACAGGGGGCCGCGGGGTTTGGCTACACCTTC
TRBJ2-2	TRBV5-1	-	-	CASSFLWGTNTGELFF	TGCGCCAGCAGCTTCTTATGGGGGACTAACACCGGGGAGCTGTTTTTT
TRBJ1-2	TRBV7-9	-	-	CASSLNSNYGYTF	TGTGCCAGCAGCTTAAACAGTAACTATGGCTACACCTTC
TRBJ1-5	TRBV2	-	-	CASSAPGRERVQPQHF	TGTGCCAGCAGTGCCCCAGGGAGGGAACGGGTTCAGCCCCAGCATTTT
TRBJ2-2	TRBV5-1	-	-	CASSTSSNTGELFF	TGCGCCAGCAGTACATCATCGAACACCGGGGAGCTGTTTTTT
TRBJ1-1	TRBV20-1	once	TRBD1	CSASSGGANTEAFF	TGCAGTGCTAGTTCAGGGGGCGCGAATACTGAAGCTTTCTTT
TRBJ2-1	TRBV24-1	once	-	CATSESPGNEQFF	TGTGCCACCAGTGAGTCACCCGGCAATGAGCAGTTCTTC
TRBJ2-3	TRBV1	-	-	CTSSQVRLAGATDTQYF	TGCACCAGCAGCCAAGTTCGCCTAGCGGGGGCCACAGATACGCAGTATTTT
TRBJ1-1	TRBV18	-	TRBD1	CASSPQGQQNEAFF	TGTGCCAGCTCACCGCAGGGACAGCAAAATGAAGCTTTCTTT
TRBJ1-2	TRBV5-1	-	TRBD1	CASSDRGIDGYTF	TGCGCCAGCTCTGACAGGGGAATTGATGGCTACACCTTC